This T cell receptor beta chain comes out of a study of lymphopenia after photon versus proton radiotherapy. This clone occurred once. CDR3 length: 17 amino acids. The germline V gene encodes CDR1 LNHDA and CDR2 SQIVND (reference sequence). Between the trimmed V and J ends, which lost 3 bases and 2 bases, there was a span of 17 bases. Using immunoSEQ multiplex PCR, the repertoire was profiled, and TCRdb retains in-frame clones only, with some absent. The sample includes more than 25,000 clones, roughly four fifths of them seen just once. The sample consisted of peripheral blood, taken from a patient treated with photon-based radiotherapy. This TCR was recovered from a woman between 45 and 65 years old with pancreatic cancer. V usage is TRBV19 and J usage is TRBJ1-5; tentative D call: TRBD1 (5 bases). DNA of the CDR3: TGTGCCAGTAGTATGTTTGCCCGGGACTGGGGCAATCAGCCCCAGCATTTT. Its translation is CASSMFARDWGNQPQHF.